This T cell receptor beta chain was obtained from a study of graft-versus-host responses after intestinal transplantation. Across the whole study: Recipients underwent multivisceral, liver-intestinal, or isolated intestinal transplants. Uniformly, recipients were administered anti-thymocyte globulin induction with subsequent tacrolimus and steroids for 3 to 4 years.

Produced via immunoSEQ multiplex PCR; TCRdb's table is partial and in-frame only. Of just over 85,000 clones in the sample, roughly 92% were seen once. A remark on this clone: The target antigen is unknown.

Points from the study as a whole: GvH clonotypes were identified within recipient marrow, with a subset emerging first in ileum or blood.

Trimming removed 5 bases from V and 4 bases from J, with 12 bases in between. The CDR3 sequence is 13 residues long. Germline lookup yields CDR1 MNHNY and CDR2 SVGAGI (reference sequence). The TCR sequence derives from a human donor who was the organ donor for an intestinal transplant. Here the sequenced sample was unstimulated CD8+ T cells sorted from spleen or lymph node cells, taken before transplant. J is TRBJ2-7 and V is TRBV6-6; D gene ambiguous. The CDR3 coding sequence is TGTGCCAGCAGTCCGGTTTTACCTTACGAGCAGTACTTC. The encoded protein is CASSPVLPYEQYF.